This T cell receptor (beta chain) comes out of a study of monozygotic twins with inflammatory bowel disease (dated by TCRdb to about 2019). Broadly, across the study: In total, approximately 28 monozygotic twin pairs made up the full study: 19 Danish pairs, all IBD-discordant, plus nine German pairs, of which four were IBD-concordant and five were IBD-discordant. Disease-associated traits were sought mainly through comparisons between IBD patients and their genetically identical healthy co-twins within discordant pairs. Each individual had, on average, about 151 000 unique TCRalpha sequences and 181 000 unique TCRbeta sequences available for analysis. On the study overall, not on this receptor specifically: The analysis was unable to tell apart different T cell subtypes. Because patients were on differing immunosuppressive treatments, the repertoires may have picked up extra background noise and inter-individual variability. Fewer clonotypes were shared with other individuals by IBD patients than by healthy twins, most markedly in patients showing signs of disease activity. Repertoire similarity did not differ between concordant and discordant twins, which could be due to limited statistical power. TCRbeta repertoire diversity, by inverse Simpson index, was decreased in IBD patients compared with their healthy co-twins. No single strong signal or clonotype linked to IBD turned up in the results, so the idea that one exists was not supported.

From each donor, an approximately 2.4 ml peripheral blood sample was drawn into PAXgene tubes and stored at -80 degrees C. Without any T cell sorting, total RNA was extracted from whole blood using the PAXgene blood miRNA kit on an automated QIAcube. Peripheral blood from monozygotic twin pairs who were concordant or discordant for inflammatory bowel disease underwent deep TCRalpha and TCRbeta repertoire profiling using unique molecular barcoding. Smoking habits were recorded for all twin pairs, with individuals classified as current, former or never smokers. Concerning this clonotype: No cognate antigen has been identified for it.

Libraries were prepared through 5' RACE. The input for every TCR library was approximately 3,500 ng of total RNA. For each sample, cDNA synthesis was carried out in eight separate reactions using SMARTScribe reverse transcriptase. During cDNA synthesis, unique molecular identifiers containing a 6-nucleotide sample barcode were introduced by template switching. Amplification of TCRalpha and TCRbeta cDNA involved two nested PCRs of 16 and 9 cycles, and each PCR was followed by bead purification. Before amplification, the cDNA was treated with uracil DNA-glycosylase and purified using the QIAquick PCR purification kit. The second PCR added Illumina TruSeq-compatible adapters along with sample-specific barcodes. TapeStation and Qubit were used to check library quality and concentration, and approximately 5.5 ng of each library went into the pool. Pooled libraries were sequenced on an Illumina HiSeq2500 single-index Rapid Run with 2 x 100 bp reads and custom sequencing primers. The paper's data handling went like this. MiGEC version 1.2.6 was used for UMI-based consensus assembly to correct PCR and sequencing errors. V(D)J alignment, clonotype assembly and CDR3 extraction were performed with MiXCR version 2.1.1. To normalise gene usage, clonotype sharing and MAIT/NKT TCR abundance, the top 1000, 10 000 and 20 000 clonotypes in each sample were analysed. Diversity was computed as the inverse Simpson index with the vegan R package after downsampling to 27 000 UMIs. Paired Mann-Whitney U tests were applied to discordant twin pairs, and Benjamini-Hochberg correction was used for multiple testing. TCRdb reprocessed the raw reads; every CDR3 protein sequence is a single record, and DNA is not supplied. These V and J calls rely on TCRdb rather than the paper's analysis. The sample table on file contains about 380,000 distinct CDR3 sequences. Jointly, the top ten make up around 2.6% of the sample.

CDR1 and CDR2 (DFQATT, SNEGSKA) derive from the germline V gene (reference sequence). The CDR3 measures 14 amino acids from cysteine to phenylalanine. DNA is not on record. This TCR was sampled from a human donor with ulcerative colitis or Crohn's disease, or a healthy co-twin of an affected twin (not recorded which). Sequencing was performed on blood. The chain was built from TRBV20-1 and TRBJ2-5; the D gene TCRdb calls, TRBD1, cannot be checked with no DNA. The CDR3 reads as follows: CSPRPGTEQETQYF.